This T cell receptor (beta chain) came from a study of blood T cells in healthy people across ages. The study drew donors from healthy Caucasian individuals in Russia aged 6 to 90. Study-wide results and caveats: Across the age range, TCR beta diversity per million T cells fell in a roughly linear way.

Germline CDR1 is MGHRA and CDR2 is YSYEKL. The V end lost 6 bases, the J end lost 1 base, and 11 bases lay between the germline ends. This CDR3 is 14 amino acids long. As regards this clonotype: Antigen specificity is unknown. A much bigger clone sits one base away, suggesting this may be a read error.

Primed by a sample-barcoded 5' primer and a J-beta primer mix, a second PCR proceeded for about 6 to 11 cycles. The template-switch adaptor, which had 12 random nucleotides, put a tag on each cDNA molecule. Every sample produced at least 3 million CDR3-containing paired-end reads. TCRdb recomputed calls from the 5' RACE reads with MiXCR, one row per CDR3 protein. Of about 620,000 distinct CDR3 sequences in the sample, about 51% are singletons; the top ten hold roughly 14%. This chain uses TRBV4-1 with TRBJ2-3; tentative D call: TRBD2 (5 bases). What was sequenced was blood. This TCR was recovered from a woman over 75 in good health. The CDR3 spells CASRRVGGTDTQYF. CDR3 DNA sequence: TGCGCCAGCAGGCGGGTTGGAGGCACAGATACGCAGTATTTT.